Listed here are 13 T cell receptor beta chains from one sample, sequenced in a study of blood T cell repertoires in COVID-19. Sequenced by immunoSEQ multiplex PCR; TCRdb stores in-frame clones only, minus some. The profile covers 240,000 or so clones, with roughly 86% appearing a single time and just under 0.8% taken by the ten largest. The sample taken for sequencing was peripheral blood. The receptors here all came from a woman between 25 and 40 years old with acute or convalescent COVID-19.

J is TRBJ2-6 and V is TRBV27, with D hard to call. In germline, CDR1 is MNHEY, CDR2 SMNVEV (reference sequence). This CDR3 spans 15 amino acids. The ends were cut back, 1 base at V and 0 bases at J, with 4 bases in the middle. The CDR3 DNA reads as TGTGCCAGCAGTTTATTTAGCTCTGGGGCCAACGTCCTGACTTTC. This encodes CASSLFSSGANVLTF.

The J gene is TRBJ2-7, the V gene TRBV11-2; 9 positions agree with TRBD1. CDR1 SGHAT and CDR2 FQNNGV come from the germline V gene. J was trimmed by 4 bases and V by 5 bases; bases with no gene match: 9. The CDR3 consists of 15 residues. The CDR3 here is CASSRRDRVNYEQYF. The CDR3 DNA reads TGTGCCAGCAGCCGCAGGGACAGGGTAAATTACGAGCAGTACTTC.

The count of this clone is one. The chain is built from TRBV4-3 and TRBJ2-1; 8 bases agree with TRBD2. The germline CDR1 and CDR2 sequences are LGHNA and YSLEER. V shed 0 bases, J shed 12 bases, and the junction held 10 bases outside the gene matches. This CDR3 has 15 amino acids. CDR3 coding DNA: TGCGCCAGCAGCCAAGATTCTGGGCTAGCGGGTCTGCAGTTCTTC. Translating it yields CASSQDSGLAGLQFF.

Points on this clone: This sample also contains other DNA sequences that code for the same CDR3. The genes are TRBV9 and TRBJ2-1; 7 positions agree with TRBD2. The CDR3 has 14 amino acids. CDR1 SGDLS and CDR2 YYNGEE come from the germline V gene. After removal of 3 bases from V and 2 bases from J, the junction contained 2 bases not matched to a gene. This CDR3 reads CASSASGTYNEQFF. Here the CDR3 DNA reads TGTGCCAGCAGCGCTAGCGGCACCTACAATGAGCAGTTCTTC.

The rearrangement uses TRBV5-1 and TRBJ2-1; 8 bases are shared with TRBD2. This CDR3 is built from 14 residues. Germline trimming cut 6 bases from V and 9 bases from J; bases unmatched to any gene: 11. Germline CDR1 SGHRS, CDR2 YFSETQ. CDR3 DNA sequence: TGCGCCAGCAACAAAGCGGGAGACAAGGGTGAGCAGTTCTTC. This translates into CASNKAGDKGEQFF.

This chain joins TRBV6-5 and TRBJ2-2, with D perhaps TRBD2 (6 bases). V was trimmed by 7 bases and J by 5 bases, leaving 17 bases between them. Looked up from germline, CDR1 is MNHEY and CDR2 is SVGAGI. This CDR3 spans 15 amino acids. CDR3 coding DNA: TGTGCCAGCAAACTAGAGCGGGTATTAACCGGGGAGCTGTTTTTT. Translated, it gives CASKLERVLTGELFF.

This chain links TRBV19 with TRBJ1-4; TRBD1 is a possible D gene (6 bases). The germline V gene encodes CDR1 LNHDA and CDR2 SQIVND (reference sequence). The CDR3 contains 14 residues. V was trimmed by 6 bases and J by 7 bases, leaving 15 bases between them. In DNA form, the CDR3 reads TGTGCCAGTAGCCCGGCAGGGGTTTTTGAAAAACTGTTTTTT. Its protein is CASSPAGVFEKLFF.

J is TRBJ2-1 and V is TRBV5-1; possible D gene TRBD2, 6 bases. The CDR3 totals 15 residues. CDR1 is SGHRS, CDR2 YFSETQ, per germline. V was cut by 4 bases and J by 4 bases, with 15 bases left in between. The CDR3: CASSVMEGRYNEQFF. CDR3 sequence (DNA): TGCGCCAGCAGCGTAATGGAGGGCCGGTACAATGAGCAGTTCTTC.

The rearrangement joins TRBV5-1 to TRBJ2-3, with TRBD1 identical over 10 bases. In germline, CDR1 is SGHRS, CDR2 YFSETQ. The CDR3 loop spans 16 amino acids. V shed 4 bases, J shed 5 bases, and the junction held 10 bases outside the gene matches. CDR3 region: CASSGVTGGQGDTQYF. DNA of the CDR3: TGCGCCAGCAGCGGTGTGACAGGGGGCCAGGGAGATACGCAGTATTTT. Drawing the rest from reference TRBV5-1 and TRBJ2-3, the complete variable domain is KAGVTQTPRYLIKTRGQQVTLSCSPISGHRSVSWYQQTPGQGLQFLFEYFSETQRNKGNFPGRFSGRQFSNSRSEMNVSTLELGDSALYLCASSGVTGGQGDTQYFGPGTRLTVL.

The gene calls are TRBV11-2 and TRBJ2-3, with 8 bases matching TRBD1. Germline lookup yields CDR1 SGHAT and CDR2 FQNNGV. Germline trimming cut 0 bases from V and 1 base from J; bases unmatched to any gene: 0. The CDR3 runs to 15 residues. The CDR3 coding sequence is TGTGCCAGCAGCTTAGAGACAGGGGGCACAGATACGCAGTATTTT. Encoded protein: CASSLETGGTDTQYF.

CDR3 residues: CASSLSGEREKLFF. The DNA of the CDR3 is TGCGCCAGCAGCTTGTCAGGGGAACGCGAAAAACTGTTTTTT. This chain connects TRBV5-1 to TRBJ1-4, with D possibly TRBD1 on 6 matching bases. The germline V gene has CDR1 SGHRS and CDR2 YFSETQ. V was cut by 1 base and J by 8 bases, with 12 bases left in between. CDR3 size: 14 residues.

V gene TRBV11-1 combines with J gene TRBJ2-7; tentative D call: TRBD2 (5 bases). V dropped 4 bases and J dropped 5 bases, with 18 bases sitting between them. The V gene's germline CDR1 is SGHAT and CDR2 FQDESV (reference sequence). This CDR3 spans 15 amino acids. The CDR3 DNA sequence: TGTGCCAGCAGCTCCTCTACTAGTTTTCCCCACGAGCAGTACTTC. This translates into CASSSSTSFPHEQYF.

This clone appeared once. The rearrangement links TRBV6-6 to TRBJ1-5, with TRBD1 matching over 7 bases. Trimming at V came to 6 bases and at J to 11 bases, leaving 13 bases not matched to a gene. This CDR3 comprises 14 residues. CDR1 and CDR2 (germline): MNHNY, SVGAGI (reference sequence). CDR3 sequence reads: CASSRQGVQVAQHF. CDR3 nucleotides: TGTGCCAGCAGCAGACAGGGTGTCCAAGTGGCCCAGCATTTT.